The 30 T cell receptor beta chains given below trace back to one sample, sequenced in a study of identical twins. TCRdb re-called the 5' RACE reads through MiXCR, storing one row per CDR3 protein. Of under 900,000 distinct CDR3 sequences in the sample, 9% to 15% were seen once. These records were also assigned to another study, of yellow fever vaccine responses in identical twins.

Sequencing was performed on PBMCs. These receptors all stem from a woman between 18 and 30 years old in good health.

This clonotype was seen at least ten times. Mismatch with germline at one junction end may stem from a read error. V and J are TRBV19 and TRBJ2-5, with D tentatively TRBD1 or TRBD2 (5 bases each). CDR1 and CDR2 (germline): LNHDA, SQIVND (reference sequence). CDR3 length equals 13 residues. The DNA of the CDR3 is TGTGCCAGCAGTATCTCAGGGAGAGAGACCCAGTACTTC. Amino acid sequence: CASSISGRETQYF.

The DNA of the CDR3 is TGCAGCGTTTCCGGGACTAGCGGGCTTTCGAACACCGGGGAGCTGTTTTTT. Translating it yields CSVSGTSGLSNTGELFF. The rearrangement uses TRBV29-1 and TRBJ2-2; 12 bases are a match to TRBD2. Looked up from germline, CDR1 is SQVTM and CDR2 is ANQGSEA. J was trimmed by 0 bases and V by 5 bases; bases with no gene match: 7. The CDR3 spans 17 residues.

The chain combines TRBV7-8 with TRBJ2-3; D might be TRBD2 (6 bases). Germline lookup yields CDR1 SGHVS and CDR2 FQNEAQ. CDR3 length: 15 amino acids. V was trimmed by 5 bases and J by 2 bases, leaving 14 bases between them. The CDR3, as DNA: TGTGCCAGCAGCCCAATCGGGGGATTCACAGATACGCAGTATTTT. Its translation is CASSPIGGFTDTQYF. Variable domain in full (rest from reference TRBV7-8 and TRBJ2-3): GAGVSQSPRYKVAKRGQDVALRCDPISGHVSLFWYQQALGQGPEFLTYFQNEAQLDKSGLPSDRFFAERPEGSVSTLKIQRTQQEDSAVYLCASSPIGGFTDTQYFGPGTRLTVL.

The rearrangement joins TRBV5-1 to TRBJ2-7; D remains ambiguous. In germline, CDR1 is SGHRS, CDR2 YFSETQ. The CDR3 is 18 amino acids. Trimming left V 2 bases short and J 0 bases short, with 21 bases between. The CDR3 coding sequence is TGCGCCAGCAGCTTCCAGACAAGGCCCAAGAGTTTCTCCTACGAGCAGTACGTC. Protein sequence: CASSFQTRPKSFSYEQYV.

This chain uses TRBV21-1 with TRBJ2-5; TRBD1 is taken as the D call from the table, unchecked against the DNA. TRBV21-1 is designated a pseudogene. The CDR3 spans 14 residues. The CDR3 DNA follows: TGTGCCAGCAGCAGAGACAGGAGTCAAGAGACCCAGTACTTC. Translated, it gives CASSRDRSQETQYF.

Only a few counts were recorded for this clonotype. The rearrangement links TRBV28 to TRBJ2-3; D remains ambiguous. Trimming left V 1 base short and J 0 bases short, with 11 bases between. Germline lookup yields CDR1 MDHEN and CDR2 SYDVKM. The CDR3 runs 16 residues. The CDR3 is CASSLSRATSTDTQYF. CDR3 DNA sequence: TGTGCCAGCAGTTTATCTAGGGCGACTAGCACAGATACGCAGTATTTT.

In this sample, this clonotype turned up a few times. The chain carries TRBV12-3 or TRBV12-4 and TRBJ2-3; tentatively, D is TRBD1 or TRBD2 (6 bases each). Deletions cut 1 base from V and 4 bases from J, with 15 bases between. The CDR3 length is 16 residues. CDR3 coding DNA: TGTGCCAGCAGTTTAGGGCTGGGGGGCGCGGCAGATACGCAGTATTTT. Translation: CASSLGLGGAADTQYF.

This chain joins TRBV10-2 and TRBJ2-5; 11 bases are a match to TRBD2. Per germline, CDR1 WSHSY and CDR2 SAAADI. V gave up 0 bases and J gave up 2 bases; unmatched junction bases: 20. The CDR3 consists of 22 residues. The CDR3 DNA is TGCGCCAGCAGTGAGTCGTTATTTGGGACTGGCGCTACTAGCGGGGGTCAAGAGACCCAGTACTTC. Protein: CASSESLFGTGATSGGQETQYF.

J is TRBJ2-7 and V is TRBV10-3; TRBD1 might be the D (6 bases). Trimming stripped 0 bases from V and 4 bases from J, with 10 bases between. The germline CDR1 and CDR2 sequences are ENHRY and SYGVKD. This CDR3 contains 14 residues. CDR3 residues: CAISESPTGYEQYV. CDR3 nucleotides: TGTGCCATCAGTGAGTCGCCGACAGGTTACGAGCAGTACGTC.

The CDR3 region is CASSQDMKLGTEAFF. CDR3 bases: TGCGCCAGCAGCCAAGATATGAAGCTGGGCACTGAAGCTTTCTTT. The V gene is TRBV4-1, the J gene TRBJ1-1, with D unclear. The V gene lost 0 bases and the J gene lost 4 bases, with 12 bases spanning the gap. There are 15 residues in the CDR3. Germline CDR1 reads MGHRA; CDR2 reads YSYEKL.

This clonotype showed up just a few times. The chain is built from TRBV18 and TRBJ2-1; tentatively, D is TRBD2 (7 bases). V dropped 1 base and J dropped 0 bases, with 10 bases sitting between them. This CDR3 has 16 amino acids. Germline assignment: CDR1 KGHSH and CDR2 LQKENI. For the CDR3, the DNA is TGTGCCAGCTCACCACAGGGGGGGATCTCCTACAATGAGCAGTTCTTC. Encoded protein: CASSPQGGISYNEQFF.

This clonotype was seen a single time. J is TRBJ2-1 and V is TRBV28; D remains ambiguous. This CDR3 has 13 residues. V dropped 7 bases and J dropped 7 bases, with 14 bases sitting between them. CDR1 MDHEN and CDR2 SYDVKM come from the germline V gene. Here the CDR3 reads CASTPRRVNEQFF. CDR3 sequence (DNA): TGTGCCAGCACCCCAAGGCGCGTTAATGAGCAGTTCTTC. The full variable domain, its missing parts supplied by reference TRBV28 and TRBJ2-1, is DVKVTQSSRYLVKRTGEKVFLECVQDMDHENMFWYRQDPGLGLRLIYFSYDVKMKEKGDIPEGYSVSREKKERFSLILESASTNQTSMYLCASTPRRVNEQFFGPGTRLTVL.

This clonotype turned up a few times. The junction does not match germline at one end; this may be a read error. The chain uses TRBV20-1 and TRBJ1-1; a possible D gene is TRBD1 (5 bases). The germline V gene has CDR1 DFQATT and CDR2 SNEGSKA (reference sequence). This CDR3 spans 13 amino acids. This CDR3 reads CSARGPENTEAFF. Written as DNA, the CDR3 is TGCAGCGCTAGGGGTCCTGAGAACACTGAAGCTTTCTTT.

This clonotype appeared a few times. The chain couples TRBV24-1 to TRBJ2-3; D remains unclear. Trimming shortened V by 4 bases and J by 4 bases, and 11 bases separated the two germline ends. The CDR3 covers 14 residues. Germline V gene sequence: CDR1 KGHDR, CDR2 SFDVKD. The CDR3 region is CATSDSPRSDTQYF. The CDR3 DNA reads TGTGCCACCAGTGACTCTCCCCGCTCAGATACGCAGTATTTT.

Only a few counts were recorded for this clonotype. V and J are TRBV5-5 and TRBJ2-7; D might be TRBD1 (6 bases). Germline V gives CDR1 SGHKS, CDR2 YYEKEE (reference sequence). V lost 4 bases, J lost 5 bases, and 19 bases lay in between. The CDR3 contains 15 residues. In nucleotides, the CDR3 is TGTGCCAGCAGCCACAGGGATGGGGCGCGGGACGAGCAGTACTTC. It encodes CASSHRDGARDEQYF.

This clonotype was detected a few times. The junction and the germline gene differ at one end; a read error may be behind it. This rearrangement joins TRBV7-9 to TRBJ2-1; D is uncertain. This CDR3 is built from 12 residues. CDR1 SEHNR and CDR2 FQNEAQ come from the germline V gene (reference sequence). This CDR3 reads CASSFILPLLNF. CDR3 DNA: TGTGCCAGCAGCTTCATCCTTCCGCTCCTCAACTTC.

This clonotype showed up just a few times. The chain recombines TRBV27 with TRBJ2-7; D ambiguous. The CDR3 is 8 residues long. CDR1 is MNHEY and CDR2 is SMNVEV in the germline V gene (reference sequence). This CDR3 reads CARYRHCV. DNA for the CDR3: TGTGCCAGATACCGACATTGCGTC.

The V gene is TRBV24-1, the J gene TRBJ1-6, with D hard to call. V was pared by 5 bases and J by 10 bases, with 11 bases between. The CDR3 has 13 amino acids. Germline CDR1 reads KGHDR; CDR2 reads SFDVKD. The CDR3 bases are TGTGCCACCAGTGCGCTGGCTGGGTCACCCCTCCACTTT. This translates into CATSALAGSPLHF.

This chain joins TRBV27 and TRBJ2-3, with D perhaps matching TRBD2 (5 bases). Trimming left V 2 bases short and J 2 bases short, with 11 bases between. The CDR3 length is 15 residues. The V gene's germline CDR1 is MNHEY and CDR2 SMNVEV (reference sequence). The CDR3, as DNA: TGTGCCAGCAGTTTAAGACTACTATACACAGATACGCAGTATTTT. Its translation is CASSLRLLYTDTQYF.

Only a few counts were recorded for this clonotype. The chain is built from TRBV24-1 and TRBJ2-1; 11 positions match TRBD1. Germline-derived CDR1 and CDR2 are KGHDR and SFDVKD. The CDR3 runs to 16 residues. Trimming at V came to 4 bases and at J to 8 bases, leaving 9 bases not matched to a gene. The CDR3 nucleotides are TGTGCCACCAGTGACCCACTCCCGGGACAGGGGGATGAGCAGTTCTTC. Translation: CATSDPLPGQGDEQFF.

This clonotype is categorized as medium-sized (0.01 to 0.1%). This chain connects TRBV7-2 to TRBJ2-7; 9 positions match TRBD2. Germline V lookup: CDR1 SGHTA, CDR2 FQGNSA. The trim removed 3 bases at V and 6 bases at J, leaving 6 bases unmatched. This CDR3 has 14 residues. The CDR3 sequence is CASSFSGSFSEQYF. CDR3 sequence (DNA): TGTGCCAGCAGCTTTAGCGGGAGTTTCTCCGAGCAGTACTTC.

V and J are TRBV2 and TRBJ1-2; the match to TRBD1 covers 8 bases. The germline V gene encodes CDR1 SNHLY and CDR2 FYNNEI. The CDR3 contains 14 residues. J was trimmed by 3 bases and V by 7 bases; bases with no gene match: 7. This CDR3 reads CASNSDRADYGYTF. CDR3 sequence (DNA): TGTGCCAGCAATTCGGACAGGGCTGACTATGGCTACACCTTC.

The chain couples TRBV20-1 to TRBJ2-5; tentatively, D is TRBD2 (5 bases). Trimming took 0 bases from V and 1 from J, leaving 12 bases between them. CDR1 and CDR2 from the germline V gene are DFQATT and SNEGSKA (reference sequence). This CDR3 region has 15 residues. The CDR3 nucleotides are TGCAGTGCTAGAGATGGCACTAGACCCCAAGAGACCCAGTACTTC. Amino acid sequence: CSARDGTRPQETQYF.

This clonotype was picked up a small number of times. The V and J genes are TRBV2 and TRBJ1-2, with 10 bases aligning to TRBD1. Germline trimming cut 8 bases from V and 6 bases from J; bases unmatched to any gene: 12. CDR3 length equals 15 residues. Germline V gene data show CDR1 as SNHLY and CDR2 as FYNNEI. This CDR3 reads CASPSSGTGEDGYTF. Here the CDR3 DNA reads TGTGCCAGCCCAAGTTCCGGGACAGGGGAGGATGGCTACACCTTC.

There are many counts of this clonotype. The CDR3 region has the DNA TGCGCCAGCAGCTTGTGGGCAGACTACGAGCAGTACTTC. Translating gives CASSLWADYEQYF. The chain carries TRBV5-1 and TRBJ2-7; no reliable D call. The CDR3 consists of 13 residues. The germline V and J ends were trimmed by 1 base and 3 bases, with 8 bases remaining between them. The germline CDR1 and CDR2 sequences are SGHRS and YFSETQ.

In its sample, this clonotype was seen many times. The chain employs TRBV6-1 and TRBJ1-5; D is unresolved. Between the trimmed V and J ends, which lost 2 bases and 0 bases, there was a span of 5 bases. Germline V gene sequence: CDR1 MNHNS, CDR2 SASEGT. This CDR3 region has 14 residues. The CDR3: CASSELDSNQPQHF. DNA of the CDR3: TGTGCCAGCAGTGAATTGGATAGCAATCAGCCCCAGCATTTT.

The V call is TRBV5-1, the J call TRBJ2-3, with D perhaps matching TRBD1 (6 bases). Trimming shortened V by 5 bases and J by 2 bases, and 15 bases separated the two germline ends. The CDR3 is made up of 15 amino acids. Germline CDR1 is SGHRS and CDR2 is YFSETQ. The CDR3 is CASSRDNPFTDTQYF. For the CDR3, the DNA is TGCGCCAGCAGTCGGGACAATCCCTTCACAGATACGCAGTATTTT.

This clonotype has ten or more counts. The genes are TRBV3-1 and TRBJ1-1; D call uncertain. This CDR3 comprises 12 residues. Germline values: CDR1 LGHDT, CDR2 YNNKEL (reference sequence). Trimming shortened V by 3 bases and J by 5 bases, and 7 bases separated the two germline ends. The CDR3 region is CASSQGWTEAFF. The CDR3 coding sequence is TGTGCCAGCAGCCAGGGTTGGACTGAAGCTTTCTTT.

This clonotype has more than one count but fewer than ten. The chain couples TRBV6-5 to TRBJ2-7, with D maybe TRBD2 (5 bases). V lost 2 bases and J 3 bases, leaving 8 bases between the germline ends. Per the germline V gene, CDR1 is MNHEY and CDR2 is SVGAGI. This CDR3 spans 13 amino acids. The CDR3 here is CASSYNGNYEQYF. DNA of the CDR3: TGTGCCAGCAGTTACAACGGGAACTACGAGCAGTACTTC.

The chain combines TRBV18 with TRBJ2-1; tentative D call: TRBD2 (5 bases). Trimming took off 2 bases at V and 7 bases at J, with 15 bases between the two ends. CDR3 size: 15 residues. Germline CDR1 is KGHSH and CDR2 is LQKENI. Here the CDR3 reads CASSPRMGDQNEQFF. In DNA, the CDR3 is TGTGCCAGCTCACCAAGGATGGGAGATCAGAATGAGCAGTTCTTC. Together with reference TRBV18 and TRBJ2-1, the CDR3 gives the full variable domain: NAGVMQNPRHLVRRRGQEARLRCSPMKGHSHVYWYRQLPEEGLKFMVYLQKENIIDESGMPKERFSAEFPKEGPSILRIQQVVRGDSAAYFCASSPRMGDQNEQFFGPGTRLTVL.